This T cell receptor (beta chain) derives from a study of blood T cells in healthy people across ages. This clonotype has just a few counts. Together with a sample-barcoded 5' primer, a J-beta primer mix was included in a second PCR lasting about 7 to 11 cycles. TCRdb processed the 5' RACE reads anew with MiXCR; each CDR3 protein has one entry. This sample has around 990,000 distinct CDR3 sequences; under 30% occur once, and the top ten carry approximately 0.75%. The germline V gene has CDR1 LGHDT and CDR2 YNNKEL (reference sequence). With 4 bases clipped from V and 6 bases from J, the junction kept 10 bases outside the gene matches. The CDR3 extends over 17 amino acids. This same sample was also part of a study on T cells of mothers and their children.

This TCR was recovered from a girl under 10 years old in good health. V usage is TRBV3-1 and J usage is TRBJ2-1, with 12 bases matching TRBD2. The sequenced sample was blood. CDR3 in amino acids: CASSPKSRLAGVNEQFF. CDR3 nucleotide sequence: TGTGCCAGCAGCCCAAAATCTCGACTAGCGGGAGTCAATGAGCAGTTCTTC.